Below are 29 T cell receptor beta chains sequenced from a single sample in a study of T cells in Graves' hyperthyroidism and ophthalmopathy. Authors of the study amplified TCR beta CDR3 regions from RNA transcripts. The TCR CDR3 first-round RT-PCR relied on the HTBI primer set. TCRdb redid the calling of the multiplex PCR reads with MiXCR, one entry per CDR3 protein. The sample contains approximately 700,000 distinct CDR3 sequences, roughly 45% of which appear only once. Sequenced material: peripheral blood or thyroid tissue (not recorded which). The receptor source for this set is an adult man with Graves' disease, either hyperthyroidism or ophthalmopathy (not recorded which).

This clonotype has only one observation. The chain links TRBV15 to TRBJ2-5; TRBD1 or TRBD2 may be the D gene (5 bases each). The germline V gene encodes CDR1 LNHNV and CDR2 YYDKDF (reference sequence). The CDR3 runs to 12 residues. The V gene lost 5 bases and the J gene lost 4 bases, with 8 bases spanning the gap. The CDR3 loop reads CATSPGTETQYF. CDR3 sequence (DNA): TGTGCCACCAGCCCGGGGACAGAGACCCAGTACTTC.

This clonotype has only a few counts. The chain has TRBV11-2 and TRBJ2-5; TRBD2 might be the D (6 bases). V was cut by 5 bases and J by 5 bases, with 18 bases left in between. The CDR3 consists of 15 residues. The V gene's germline CDR1 is SGHAT and CDR2 FQNNGV. The CDR3 DNA reads TGTGCCAGCAGCCAACTGACTAGGCCGAGCGAGACCCAGTACTTC. Translating it yields CASSQLTRPSETQYF.

This clonotype was picked up a small number of times. This chain connects TRBV7-9 to TRBJ1-2; unclear D gene. The V end lost 5 bases, the J end lost 0 bases, and 10 bases lay between the germline ends. Germline assignment: CDR1 SEHNR and CDR2 FQNEAQ (reference sequence). The CDR3 covers 14 residues. Here the CDR3 reads CASSPQPANYGYTF. The CDR3 DNA is TGTGCCAGCAGCCCCCAGCCGGCTAACTATGGCTACACCTTC.

This clonotype came up many times. The chain has TRBV12-3 or TRBV12-4 and TRBJ1-2; D gene uncertain. This CDR3 is built from 11 residues. V was cut by 6 bases and J by 10 bases, with 12 bases left in between. CDR3 sequence: CASSPEGVYTF. In DNA form, the CDR3 reads TGTGCCAGCAGCCCCGAAGGAGTCTACACCTTC.

This clonotype was detected only a few times. The J gene is TRBJ1-5, the V gene TRBV2; 7 bases line up with TRBD1. The CDR3 totals 15 residues. Per germline, CDR1 SNHLY and CDR2 FYNNEI. The V gene end was trimmed by 6 bases and the J gene end by 5 bases; junction bases not matched to a gene: 10. The CDR3 bases are TGTGCCAGCAGCAACAGGGGTCGTTATGATCAGCCCCAGCATTTT. Amino acids: CASSNRGRYDQPQHF.

CDR3 region: CSVVPGVSNTEAFF. CDR3 bases: TGCAGCGTGGTACCAGGAGTCTCGAACACTGAAGCTTTCTTT. The chain couples TRBV29-1 to TRBJ1-1; the D is unclear. The V end lost 6 bases, the J end lost 1 base, and 15 bases lay between the germline ends. The germline V gene encodes CDR1 SQVTM and CDR2 ANQGSEA. The CDR3 totals 14 residues.

This clonotype was observed a few times. The DNA of the CDR3 is TGTGCCAGCAGCCAATATCCGGAGGGGGTCAGCAATCAGCCCCAGCATTTT. The encoded protein is CASSQYPEGVSNQPQHF. The chain employs TRBV7-9 and TRBJ1-5, with D possibly TRBD1 on 6 matching bases. V was shortened by 5 bases and J by 1 base, with 18 bases between the two germline ends. CDR1 and CDR2 from the germline V gene are SEHNR and FQNEAQ (reference sequence). The CDR3 extends over 17 amino acids.

As DNA, the CDR3 is TGTGCCAGTGGGGTCGACTTTGAAGCTTTCTTT. Its translation is CASGVDFEAFF. This chain connects TRBV19 to TRBJ1-1; D ambiguous. V lost 8 bases to trimming and J lost 7 bases, with 11 bases between them. Looked up from germline, CDR1 is LNHDA and CDR2 is SQIVND (reference sequence). The CDR3 has 11 amino acids.

V and J are TRBV2 and TRBJ1-2; a possible D gene is TRBD1 (6 bases). CDR3 length equals 14 residues. Per the germline V gene, CDR1 is SNHLY and CDR2 is FYNNEI. Trimming removed 6 bases at V and 6 bases at J, with 17 bases between. CDR3 residues: CASRVQGGVDGYTF. In DNA form, the CDR3 reads TGTGCCAGCAGAGTACAGGGAGGAGTTGATGGCTACACCTTC.

The genes are TRBV15 and TRBJ1-2, with unresolved D. This CDR3 has 13 amino acids. Germline V CDR1 and CDR2: LNHNV, YYDKDF (reference sequence). Deletions cut 5 bases from V and 8 bases from J, with 15 bases between. The chain's CDR3 is CATSDFRGGGYTF. The CDR3 DNA follows: TGTGCCACCAGCGACTTTCGGGGAGGGGGCTACACCTTC.

This clonotype was observed a handful of times. The chain uses TRBV20-1 and TRBJ2-5; D call uncertain. The CDR3 is 15 residues long. Trimming removed 0 bases from V and 1 base from J, with 12 bases in between. The V gene's germline CDR1 is DFQATT and CDR2 SNEGSKA (reference sequence). The CDR3 loop is CSARDQETIQETQYF. The CDR3 coding sequence is TGCAGTGCTAGAGATCAGGAAACTATCCAAGAGACCCAGTACTTC.

The rearrangement uses TRBV6-5 and TRBJ1-6; possibly TRBD1 for D (5 bases). Trimming took 7 bases from V and 10 from J, leaving 20 bases between them. The CDR3 spans 15 residues. Germline-derived CDR1 and CDR2 are MNHEY and SVGAGI. CDR3 sequence reads: CASNPQDGFPSPLHF. The CDR3 nucleotides read TGTGCCAGCAACCCACAGGACGGATTTCCATCACCCCTCCACTTT.

This clonotype showed up just a few times. The chain employs TRBV19 and TRBJ1-4; 8 nucleotides line up with TRBD1. The V segment lost 5 bases and the J segment 5 bases; nucleotides outside the gene matches: 10. The CDR3 consists of 16 residues. Germline V gene sequence: CDR1 LNHDA, CDR2 SQIVND (reference sequence). This chain's CDR3 is CASSSRQGWGNEKLFF. CDR3 in DNA: TGTGCCAGTAGTTCCCGACAGGGGTGGGGAAATGAAAAACTGTTTTTT.

This clonotype showed up just a few times. The chain carries TRBV5-1 and TRBJ2-2, with a weak D call TRBD2 (5 bases). The CDR3 sequence is 16 residues long. Germline assignment: CDR1 SGHRS and CDR2 YFSETQ. Trimming left V 0 bases short and J 0 bases short, with 9 bases between. This CDR3 reads CASSLVSGSNTGELFF. The CDR3 DNA is TGCGCCAGCAGCTTGGTAAGCGGATCGAACACCGGGGAGCTGTTTTTT.

This clonotype was picked up many times. The rearrangement joins TRBV29-1 to TRBJ1-5; D uncertain. The ends were cut back, 7 bases at V and 4 bases at J, with 11 bases in the middle. The germline CDR1 and CDR2 sequences are SQVTM and ANQGSEA. The CDR3 sequence is 12 residues long. The CDR3 nucleotides are TGCAGCGCTCAAGAAGGGAATCAGCCCCAGCATTTT. This encodes CSAQEGNQPQHF. Complete variable domain (other parts from reference TRBV29-1 and TRBJ1-5): SAVISQKPSRDICQRGTSLTIQCQVDSQVTMMFWYRQQPGQSLTLIATANQGSEATYESGFVIDKFPISRPNLTFSTLTVSNMSPEDSSIYLCSAQEGNQPQHFGDGTRLSIL.

This clonotype appeared many times. The chain carries TRBV29-1 and TRBJ2-2; no clear D gene. The CDR3 sequence is 13 residues long. The V and J ends lost 2 bases and 7 bases respectively, with 11 bases between them. In germline, CDR1 is SQVTM, CDR2 ANQGSEA. CDR3 amino acids: CSVERDSGGELFF. The DNA for the CDR3 is TGCAGCGTTGAAAGGGATTCGGGCGGGGAGCTGTTTTTT.

This chain joins TRBV20-1 and TRBJ2-5; 11 bases line up with TRBD2. V was pared by 1 base and J by 5 bases, with 9 bases of the junction left unmatched. The germline gives CDR1 DFQATT, CDR2 SNEGSKA (reference sequence). This CDR3 region has 16 residues. CDR3 coding DNA: TGCAGTGCTAGAGTGCTAGCGGGGGGCCGGGGGGAGACCCAGTACTTC. This sequence encodes CSARVLAGGRGETQYF.

The V gene is TRBV12-3 or TRBV12-4, the J gene TRBJ1-3, with D perhaps matching TRBD1 (5 bases). CDR3 length: 14 residues. The ends were cut back, 3 bases at V and 2 bases at J, with 8 bases in the middle. CDR3 in DNA: TGTGCCAGCAGTTTCACAGGTCCTGGAAACACCATATATTTT. This sequence encodes CASSFTGPGNTIYF.

This clonotype was seen repeatedly, ten times or more. The chain employs TRBV29-1 and TRBJ1-1; 9 positions agree with TRBD1. The CDR3 totals 15 residues. Germline V gene data show CDR1 as SQVTM and CDR2 as ANQGSEA. The V segment lost 3 bases and the J segment 2 bases; nucleotides outside the gene matches: 7. The CDR3 DNA sequence: TGCAGCGTTGAGGTGGCGGGACAGGGTAACACTGAAGCTTTCTTT. It yields the protein CSVEVAGQGNTEAFF. The full variable domain, rest sourced from reference TRBV29-1 and TRBJ1-1, is SAVISQKPSRDICQRGTSLTIQCQVDSQVTMMFWYRQQPGQSLTLIATANQGSEATYESGFVIDKFPISRPNLTFSTLTVSNMSPEDSSIYLCSVEVAGQGNTEAFFGQGTRLTVV.

This clonotype was recorded many times. The chain carries TRBV20-1 and TRBJ2-7; D is possibly TRBD2 (5 bases). The CDR3 spans 11 residues. Germline V gives CDR1 DFQATT, CDR2 SNEGSKA (reference sequence). Trimming removed 6 bases at V and 6 bases at J, with 12 bases between. In DNA, the CDR3 is TGCAGTGCCTTGGAAGGAGGCGAGCAGTACTTC. Translated: CSALEGGEQYF.

Remarks on this clonotype: The junction differs from germline at one of its ends, possibly a read error. The chain is built from TRBV2 and TRBJ2-5; 12 bases line up with TRBD1. The CDR3 has 15 residues. In germline, CDR1 is SNHLY, CDR2 FYNNEI. CDR3 region: CATSEGQGAWSPQYF. The CDR3 bases are TGTGCCACCAGTGAGGGACAGGGGGCCTGGTCCCCCCAGTACTTC. Filled out from reference TRBV2 and TRBJ2-5, the complete variable domain reads EPEVTQTPSHQVTQMGQEVILRCVPISNHLYFYWYRQILGQKVEFLVSFYNNEISEKSEIFDDQFSVERPDGSNFTLKIRSTKLEDSAMYFCATSEGQGAWSPQYFGPGTRLLVL.

This clonotype has ten or more counts. The rearrangement links TRBV10-3 to TRBJ1-3; D unresolved. Trimming cost V 8 bases and J 4 bases, with 6 bases left between them. Looked up from germline, CDR1 is ENHRY and CDR2 is SYGVKD. CDR3 length: 11 residues. The CDR3 region has the DNA TGTGCCATCGAGCGAGGAAACACCATATATTTT. As protein: CAIERGNTIYF.

This clonotype has more than one count but fewer than ten. The chain recombines TRBV20-1 with TRBJ1-2; D possibly corresponds to TRBD1 (5 bases). Germline V gene lookup returns CDR1 DFQATT and CDR2 SNEGSKA (reference sequence). This CDR3 comprises 13 residues. Trimming took 3 bases from V and 3 from J, leaving 11 bases between them. CDR3 bases: TGCAGTGCTAGGAGGGGCGAAGACTATGGCTACACCTTC. It codes for CSARRGEDYGYTF.

Note on this clonotype: This sequence may be a read error, since a much larger clone differs from it by one base. The chain joins TRBV2 to TRBJ1-1, with 7 bases fitting TRBD1. The germline CDR1 and CDR2 sequences are SNHLY and FYNNEI. The CDR3 loop spans 15 amino acids. DNA of the CDR3: TGTGCCTGCAGCCCACAGGGGAGGATCGGCACTGAAGCTTTCTTT. It translates to CACSPQGRIGTEAFF.

Notes on this clonotype: A much more abundant neighbour one base away suggests this may be a read error. V usage is TRBV9 and J usage is TRBJ1-2; TRBD1 matches at 8 bases. CDR3 length equals 16 residues. From germline, CDR1 is SGDLS and CDR2 YYNGEE. The CDR3 region has the DNA TGTGCCAGCAGCGTTAGTCAACTTCCGGGACAGGATGGCTACGCCTTC. Amino acid sequence: CASSVSQLPGQDGYAF.

This clonotype came up many times. V usage is TRBV29-1 and J usage is TRBJ2-7; the D is unclear. V was shortened by 4 bases and J by 6 bases, with 10 bases between the two germline ends. The CDR3 has 11 amino acids. The V gene's germline CDR1 is SQVTM and CDR2 ANQGSEA. The CDR3 region is CSVGVSGEQYF. CDR3 coding DNA: TGCAGCGTTGGCGTGTCGGGCGAGCAGTACTTC.

This clonotype was observed at least ten times. V gene TRBV29-1 combines with J gene TRBJ1-2; D perhaps matches TRBD1 (6 bases). This CDR3 contains 13 residues. V was cut by 3 bases and J by 6 bases, with 14 bases left in between. Germline V gene lookup returns CDR1 SQVTM and CDR2 ANQGSEA. The chain's CDR3 is CSVDYGGGHGYTF. CDR3 nucleotide sequence: TGCAGCGTTGATTACGGGGGGGGGCATGGCTACACCTTC. Combining the CDR3 with reference TRBV29-1 and TRBJ1-2 gives the whole variable domain SAVISQKPSRDICQRGTSLTIQCQVDSQVTMMFWYRQQPGQSLTLIATANQGSEATYESGFVIDKFPISRPNLTFSTLTVSNMSPEDSSIYLCSVDYGGGHGYTFGSGTRLTVV.

The chain has TRBV10-3 and TRBJ2-7, with TRBD2 matching over 8 bases. The J call may be mistaken, given a closer DNA end match to TRBJ2-5. Looked up from germline, CDR1 is ENHRY and CDR2 is SYGVKD. The CDR3 is 14 amino acids. The CDR3 region is CAISESGTSGTQYF. CDR3 nucleotide sequence: TGTGCCATCAGTGAGTCAGGGACTAGTGGGACCCAGTACTTC.

The table lists this clonotype with a few counts. J is TRBJ1-1 and V is TRBV7-2; D is uncertain. Germline-derived CDR1 and CDR2 are SGHTA and FQGNSA. The CDR3 covers 12 residues. The V and J ends lost 5 bases and 4 bases respectively, with 8 bases between them. This chain's CDR3 is CASSILSTEAFF. The DNA of the CDR3 is TGTGCCAGCAGCATATTGAGCACTGAAGCTTTCTTT.